This passage covers 15 T cell receptor beta chains from one sample sequenced in a study of Ad26.COV2.S vaccination and SARS-CoV-2 variants. Sequencing used immunoSEQ multiplex PCR; TCRdb keeps in-frame clones, though not all of them. In the table there are fewer than 600,000 clones, about 89% of which are singletons. Treatment defined: 19 received Ad26.COV2.S at low or high dose, single or two shots; about 5 received placebo; per-sample allocation not given. Repertoires come from day 63 after the first vaccine or placebo injection. Specimen: peripheral blood, collected in a trial of Ad26.COV2.S vaccine versus placebo. These receptors all stem from a person aged 18-60 years who received the Ad26.COV2.S COVID-19 vaccine or a placebo.

CDR3 coding DNA: TGTGCCAGCAGCTTGGACGGAGAGAAATATAATTCACCCCTCCACTTT. It encodes CASSLDGEKYNSPLHF. The chain has TRBV7-2 and TRBJ1-6, with unresolved D. In germline, CDR1 is SGHTA, CDR2 FQGNSA. The germline V and J ends were trimmed by 3 bases and 4 bases, with 13 bases remaining between them. This CDR3 is built from 16 residues.

The V call is TRBV7-9, the J call TRBJ1-2; weak D call: TRBD1 (6 bases). V lost 1 base and J lost 2, with 20 bases in between. The CDR3 runs to 18 residues. Per the germline V gene, CDR1 is SEHNR and CDR2 is FQNEAQ (reference sequence). The CDR3 loop is CASSLGWLGGYVNYGYTF. In DNA, the CDR3 is TGTGCCAGCAGCTTAGGGTGGTTAGGGGGGTATGTCAACTATGGCTACACCTTC.

The genes are TRBV5-4 and TRBJ2-1, with 11 bases identical to TRBD2. V was clipped by 5 bases and J by 9 bases; unmatched bases: 10. CDR3 length: 15 amino acids. CDR1 and CDR2 (germline): SGHNT, YYREEE (reference sequence). CDR3 loop: CASRNSGRAEGEQFF. In DNA form, the CDR3 reads TGTGCCAGCAGAAATAGCGGGAGGGCCGAGGGTGAGCAGTTCTTC.

The chain is built from TRBV18 and TRBJ1-4; 7 bases line up with TRBD1. J was trimmed by 4 bases and V by 3 bases; bases with no gene match: 5. Germline CDR1 reads KGHSH; CDR2 reads LQKENI. The CDR3 has 15 amino acids. The CDR3 coding sequence is TGTGCCAGCTCACCTCGACAGGGATATAATGAAAAACTGTTTTTT. It codes for CASSPRQGYNEKLFF.

The chain recombines TRBV4-2 with TRBJ1-2; unclear D gene. Germline values: CDR1 LGHNA, CDR2 YNFKEQ. Between the trimmed V and J ends, which lost 5 bases and 2 bases, there was a span of 15 bases. This CDR3 is 15 amino acids long. The CDR3 DNA reads TGTGCCAGCAGCTCCCGGCGACCAGAGAACTATGGCTACACCTTC. It is translated as CASSSRRPENYGYTF.

CDR3 coding DNA: TGTGCCACCAGTGATTCCGGGCCCTCCAGCTCTGGGGCCAACGTCCTGACTTTC. Protein sequence: CATSDSGPSSSGANVLTF. The chain couples TRBV24-1 to TRBJ2-6; D call uncertain. The CDR3 sequence is 18 residues long. Germline V gene sequence: CDR1 KGHDR, CDR2 SFDVKD. V lost 2 bases, J lost 0 bases, and 13 bases lay in between.

V gene TRBV28 combines with J gene TRBJ1-2; perhaps TRBD1 as D (6 bases). This CDR3 region has 12 residues. CDR1 and CDR2 (germline): MDHEN, SYDVKM. Trimming left V 5 bases short and J 4 bases short, with 8 bases between. The CDR3 spells CASSQGTYGYTF. CDR3 sequence (DNA): TGTGCCAGCAGTCAGGGGACCTATGGCTACACCTTC.

This chain connects TRBV5-1 to TRBJ2-6; D remains ambiguous. The CDR3 has 15 amino acids. V lost 0 bases and J 4 bases, leaving 8 bases between the germline ends. The V gene's germline CDR1 is SGHRS and CDR2 YFSETQ. The CDR3 DNA reads as TGCGCCAGCAGCTTGGAGGCTTGGGGGGCCAACGTCCTGACTTTC. Protein: CASSLEAWGANVLTF.

The rearrangement uses TRBV6-5 and TRBJ2-7, with a weak D call TRBD1 (5 bases). The CDR3 runs 14 residues. V was pared by 5 bases and J by 7 bases, with 18 bases between. Germline V gene lookup returns CDR1 MNHEY and CDR2 SVGAGI. CDR3 DNA: TGTGCCAGCAGTAGAGGTCCCCTTAGGGGAGAGCAGTACTTC. Translated: CASSRGPLRGEQYF.

DNA of the CDR3: TGTGCCAGCAGCTCACTTCGGGGCGCGGGTAGAGTGACTGAAGCTTTCTTT. This translates into CASSSLRGAGRVTEAFF. The chain is built from TRBV7-9 and TRBJ1-1, with D perhaps matching TRBD1 (5 bases). The V and J ends lost 4 bases and 5 bases respectively, with 23 bases between them. The CDR3 runs 17 residues. Germline CDR1 SEHNR, CDR2 FQNEAQ (reference sequence).

This chain uses TRBV6-5 with TRBJ1-5, with D maybe TRBD1 (5 bases). Trimming stripped 6 bases from V and 4 bases from J, with 13 bases between. Germline CDR1 reads MNHEY; CDR2 reads SVGAGI. The CDR3 runs to 14 residues. CDR3 sequence (DNA): TGTGCCAGCAGAGAGAGTGGGGGAAATCAGCCCCAGCATTTT. Protein: CASRESGGNQPQHF.

V gene TRBV5-5 combines with J gene TRBJ1-1; D gene ambiguous. Germline CDR1 reads SGHKS; CDR2 reads YYEKEE (reference sequence). V was pared by 4 bases and J by 1 base, with 17 bases between. The CDR3 loop spans 16 amino acids. The CDR3 is CASSDKFSRTNTEAFF. For the CDR3, the DNA is TGTGCCAGCAGCGACAAATTCAGTCGGACGAACACTGAAGCTTTCTTT.

The chain joins TRBV24-1 to TRBJ2-2; D tentatively fits TRBD1 or TRBD2 (5 bases each). The CDR3 contains 13 residues. From germline, CDR1 is KGHDR and CDR2 SFDVKD. The ends were cut back, 12 bases at V and 3 bases at J, with 13 bases in the middle. The CDR3 DNA is TGTGCCGTCCAGGGAGTGGACACCGGGGAGCTGTTTTTT. Protein sequence: CAVQGVDTGELFF.

This rearrangement joins TRBV6-1 to TRBJ1-1; 7 nucleotides align to TRBD1. Germline V gene lookup returns CDR1 MNHNS and CDR2 SASEGT. Losses at the gene ends were 3 bases for V and 7 bases for J; bases not matched to a gene: 5. This CDR3 is 13 amino acids long. The DNA for the CDR3 is TGTGCCAGCAGTGAGGACAGGCGAATTGAAGCTTTCTTT. It specifies CASSEDRRIEAFF.

As concerns this clone: This sample also contains other DNA sequences that code for the same CDR3. The chain uses TRBV20-1 and TRBJ2-7; D is undetermined. Trimming stripped 2 bases from V and 0 bases from J, with 2 bases between. This CDR3 has 11 residues. Germline V gives CDR1 DFQATT, CDR2 SNEGSKA (reference sequence). CDR3 sequence (DNA): TGCAGTGCTAGACCCTCCTACGAGCAGTACTTC. It codes for CSARPSYEQYF.